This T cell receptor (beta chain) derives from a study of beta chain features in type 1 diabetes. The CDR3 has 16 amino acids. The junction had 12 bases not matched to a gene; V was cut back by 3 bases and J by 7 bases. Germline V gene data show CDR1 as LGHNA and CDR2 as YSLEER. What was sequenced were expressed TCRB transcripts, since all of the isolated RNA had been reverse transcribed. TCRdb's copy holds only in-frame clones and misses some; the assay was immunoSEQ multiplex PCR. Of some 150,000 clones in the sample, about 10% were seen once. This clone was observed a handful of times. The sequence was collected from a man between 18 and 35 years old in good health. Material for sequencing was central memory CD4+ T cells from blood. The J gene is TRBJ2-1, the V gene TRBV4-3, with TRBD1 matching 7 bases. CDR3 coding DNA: TGCGCCAGCAGCCACACTATTGGGACAGAAGTTAATGAGCAGTTCTTC. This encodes CASSHTIGTEVNEQFF.